This TCR beta chain was identified in a study of Ad26.COV2.S vaccination and SARS-CoV-2 variants. Study-wide background: Donor was in the COV1001 Ad26.COV2.S trial arm. General observations from the study: Spike-specific CD8+ and CD4+ T cell responses reportedly showed substantial breadth after vaccination.

The data were produced by immunoSEQ multiplex PCR, yet TCRdb's version contains in-frame clones alone and is incomplete. The sample shows around 370,000 clones, 80% to 90% of them seen only once. The CDR3 runs 15 residues. The V gene end was trimmed by 6 bases and the J gene end by 7 bases; junction bases not matched to a gene: 9. CDR1 and CDR2 (germline): SGHTA, FQGNSA. As concerns this clone: Its antigen is unknown.

The sample's treatment: about 20 received Ad26.COV2.S at low or high dose, single or two shots; several received placebo; per-sample allocation not given. Sampling was done on day 63 after the first vaccine or placebo injection. This person who donated was an adult of 18-55 years in Boston. The administered vaccine (an Ad26 vector) expressed Wuhan-strain SARS-CoV-2 spike. V is TRBV7-2 and J is TRBJ1-6; 7 bases are a match to TRBD1. Source: peripheral blood, taken in a trial of Ad26.COV2.S vaccine versus placebo. The sequence was obtained from a person aged 18-60 years who received the Ad26.COV2.S COVID-19 vaccine or a placebo. This chain's CDR3 is CASRRDSFLNSPLHF. The CDR3 nucleotides read TGTGCCAGCAGGCGGGACAGTTTCTTAAATTCACCCCTCCACTTT.